These T cell receptor beta chains were read from a single sample in a study of cytomegalovirus exposure and HLA in healthy donors. Clones were read by immunoSEQ multiplex PCR, and TCRdb kept only the in-frame ones, dropping some. The table includes about 160,000 clones, over 60% detected once. Input material: PBMCs. The source is a female donor in good health and CMV-seronegative. Each CDR3 is given with its conserved first and last residue. Fields, in order: D gene, clone size, V gene, J gene, CDR3 DNA, CDR3 protein. A D gene is named only where the DNA matches it firmly. Expanded clones get a size class; other rows say once, few or many, or leave the size out.

.,.,TRBV20-1,TRBJ1-2,TGCAGTGCCGCCAGGGGTTATGGCTACACCTTC,CSAARGYGYTF
TRBD1,.,TRBV10-3,TRBJ1-2,TGTGCCATCAGTGGGGACAGTGGGCCGGGGGCCTTC,CAISGDSGPGAF
TRBD1,.,TRBV18,TRBJ1-4,TGTGCCAGCTCAAAAGGGGGCACAACTAATGAAAAACTGTTTTTT,CASSKGGTTNEKLFF
.,.,TRBV7-2,TRBJ2-5,TGTGCCAGCAGCTTAGCCCGGTTTCAAGAGACCCAGTACTTC,CASSLARFQETQYF
.,.,TRBV9,TRBJ2-6,TGTGCCAGCAGCGTAGAAGTCAGGCTTTTAGGGGCCAACGTCCTGACTTTC,CASSVEVRLLGANVLTF
.,once,TRBV10-3,TRBJ2-3,TGTGCCATCACCGCTGGGGGGGGGCGACCAGATACGCAGTATTTT,CAITAGGGRPDTQYF
TRBD1,.,TRBV6-6,TRBJ1-4,TGTGCCAGCAGTAACGACAGGGGGCGAGGGGAAAAACTGTTTTTT,CASSNDRGRGEKLFF
TRBD2,.,TRBV5-1,TRBJ2-1,TGCGCCAGCAGCGCCCTAGCGGGGGTGTACAATGAGCAGTTCTTC,CASSALAGVYNEQFF
.,.,TRBV19,TRBJ1-2,TGTGCCAGTAGTATATCGGGGGGCAATGGCTACACCTTC,CASSISGGNGYTF
TRBD1,.,TRBV7-3,TRBJ2-3,TGTGCCAGCAGCTTAGGTCCTACAGGGGGTGCGGGCACAGATACGCAGTATTTT,CASSLGPTGGAGTDTQYF
TRBD1,.,TRBV7-9,TRBJ1-4,TGTGCCAGCAGGTCGTCAGGGGGTCCGGAAAAACTGTTTTTT,CASRSSGGPEKLFF